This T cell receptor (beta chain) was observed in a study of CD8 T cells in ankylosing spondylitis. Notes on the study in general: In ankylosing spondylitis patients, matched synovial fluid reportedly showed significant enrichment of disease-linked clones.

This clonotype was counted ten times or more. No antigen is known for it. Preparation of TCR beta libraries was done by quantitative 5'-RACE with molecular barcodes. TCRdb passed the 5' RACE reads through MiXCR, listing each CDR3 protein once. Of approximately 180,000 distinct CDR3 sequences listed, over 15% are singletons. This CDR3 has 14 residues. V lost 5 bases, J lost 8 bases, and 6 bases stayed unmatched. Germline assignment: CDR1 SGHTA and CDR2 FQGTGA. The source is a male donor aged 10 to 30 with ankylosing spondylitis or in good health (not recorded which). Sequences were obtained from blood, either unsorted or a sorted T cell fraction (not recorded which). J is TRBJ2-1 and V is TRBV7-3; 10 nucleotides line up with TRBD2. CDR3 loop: CASSRAGGIDEQFF. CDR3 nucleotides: TGTGCCAGCAGCCGAGCGGGAGGGATCGATGAGCAGTTCTTC.